This entry lists 32 T cell receptor beta chains sequenced from one sample in a study of T-cell memory formation after mild COVID-19. TCRdb re-called the 5' RACE reads with MiXCR, one entry per CDR3 protein. The sample carries around 450,000 distinct CDR3 sequences, 20% recorded once. Sequencing input: PBMCs or a T cell subset sorted from them (not recorded which). The receptors shown here come from an adult woman who had mild COVID-19 (a few samples of this study predate the infection). Cell type and time point are not known.

This rearrangement joins TRBV5-1 to TRBJ2-2; no clear D. Per germline, CDR1 SGHRS and CDR2 YFSETQ. This CDR3 has 13 amino acids. V gave up 5 bases and J gave up 5 bases, with 10 bases separating them. In DNA, the CDR3 is TGCGCCAGCAGTTCACAACTTACCGGGGAGCTGTTTTTT. Protein sequence: CASSSQLTGELFF.

The rearrangement joins TRBV12-3 or TRBV12-4 to TRBJ2-1; the D is unclear. This CDR3 is built from 13 residues. Deletions cut 6 bases from V and 6 bases from J, with 12 bases between. This CDR3 is CASSPPGPNEQFF. As DNA, the CDR3 is TGTGCCAGCAGCCCCCCTGGCCCCAATGAGCAGTTCTTC.

The chain employs TRBV7-6 and TRBJ2-2; D is perhaps TRBD1 or TRBD2 (5 bases each). V lost 1 base to trimming and J lost 7 bases, with 16 bases between them. Germline V gene lookup returns CDR1 SGHVS and CDR2 FNYEAQ. The CDR3 has 16 residues. CDR3 in amino acids: CASSLGAGTLSGELFF. The CDR3 nucleotides read TGTGCCAGCAGCTTAGGGGCCGGGACCCTCAGCGGGGAGCTGTTTTTT.

This rearrangement joins TRBV12-3 or TRBV12-4 to TRBJ1-1; no definite D call. CDR3 length: 15 amino acids. V was trimmed by 6 bases and J by 3 bases, leaving 17 bases between them. The CDR3 nucleotides are TGTGCCAGCAGCCCCGGCGGGCGTATCGACACTGAAGCTTTCTTT. Its protein product is CASSPGGRIDTEAFF.

The gene calls are TRBV20-1 and TRBJ2-1; TRBD1 might be the D (6 bases). Trimming shortened V by 0 bases and J by 3 bases, and 9 bases separated the two germline ends. This CDR3 spans 14 amino acids. Germline V gives CDR1 DFQATT, CDR2 SNEGSKA (reference sequence). In nucleotides, the CDR3 is TGCAGTGCTAGAGAGGGGGCTGGCTACAATGAGCAGTTCTTC. Protein: CSAREGAGYNEQFF.

The rearrangement joins TRBV5-4 to TRBJ1-4; no clear D. Trimming removed 0 bases at V and 5 bases at J, with 8 bases between. The CDR3 covers 14 residues. Germline CDR1 is SGHNT and CDR2 is YYREEE (reference sequence). The chain's CDR3 is CASSLDSFNEKLFF. The CDR3 region has the DNA TGTGCCAGCAGCTTGGATAGTTTCAATGAAAAACTGTTTTTT.

The chain combines TRBV2 with TRBJ2-7; TRBD1 aligns across 7 bases. With 0 bases clipped from V and 3 bases from J, the junction kept 8 bases outside the gene matches. Per germline, CDR1 SNHLY and CDR2 FYNNEI. CDR3 length equals 16 residues. Here the CDR3 reads CASSEASGQEYYEQYF. The CDR3 DNA sequence: TGTGCCAGCAGTGAAGCGTCTGGACAGGAATACTACGAGCAGTACTTC.

This clonotype appeared a single time. This chain connects TRBV7-2 to TRBJ2-3; a possible D gene is TRBD2 (6 bases). Trimming took 3 bases from V and 4 from J, leaving 11 bases between them. Germline loops: CDR1 SGHTA, CDR2 FQGNSA. The CDR3 has 14 residues. This chain's CDR3 is CASSFGTWPDTQYF. The CDR3 DNA reads TGTGCCAGCAGCTTCGGGACTTGGCCAGATACGCAGTATTTT. The full variable domain, completed using reference TRBV7-2 and TRBJ2-3, is GAGVSQSPSNKVTEKGKDVELRCDPISGHTALYWYRQSLGQGLEFLIYFQGNSAPDKSGLPSDRFSAERTGGSVSTLTIQRTQQEDSAVYLCASSFGTWPDTQYFGPGTRLTVL.

Only a few counts were recorded for this clonotype. The genes are TRBV7-6 and TRBJ1-6; D is ambiguous. V lost 4 bases and J 9 bases, leaving 10 bases between the germline ends. This CDR3 region has 13 residues. Germline V gene lookup returns CDR1 SGHVS and CDR2 FNYEAQ. The CDR3 DNA reads TGTGCCAGCAGCTCTGAGGGTGGTTCACCCCTCCACTTT. It codes for CASSSEGGSPLHF.

This clonotype was counted between two and nine times. The V call is TRBV18, the J call TRBJ1-1; a possible D gene is TRBD1 (6 bases). Germline V CDR1 and CDR2: KGHSH, LQKENI. CDR3 size: 15 residues. Trimming removed 3 bases from V and 0 bases from J, with 11 bases in between. The CDR3 reads CASSPRGGLNTEAFF. DNA for the CDR3: TGTGCCAGCTCACCGCGAGGGGGGCTGAACACTGAAGCTTTCTTT.

This chain joins TRBV12-3 or TRBV12-4 and TRBJ2-3, with 8 bases matching TRBD2. The CDR3 totals 14 residues. V lost 4 bases to trimming and J lost 6 bases; unmatched junction nucleotides: 6. The CDR3 DNA reads as TGTGCCAGCAGTTACGGGGGGGCCCCCGATACGCAGTATTTT. It translates to CASSYGGAPDTQYF.

The chain combines TRBV11-2 with TRBJ1-1; 7 positions match TRBD1. The CDR3 spans 14 residues. Germline lookup yields CDR1 SGHAT and CDR2 FQNNGV. V shed 3 bases and J 5 bases; nucleotides not matched to a gene: 6. CDR3 sequence reads: CASSFDRAWTEAFF. The CDR3 DNA is TGTGCCAGCAGCTTTGACAGGGCTTGGACTGAAGCTTTCTTT.

The V and J genes are TRBV24-1 and TRBJ1-1; 9 bases align to TRBD1. The CDR3 is 18 amino acids. Germline CDR1 reads KGHDR; CDR2 reads SFDVKD. Losses at the gene ends were 2 bases for V and 1 base for J; bases not matched to a gene: 10. In DNA, the CDR3 is TGTGCCACCAGTGATTCCACAGGGGGCGCGGGACGGAACACTGAAGCTTTCTTT. Its protein product is CATSDSTGGAGRNTEAFF.

The chain recombines TRBV7-3 with TRBJ2-3; D not resolved. Germline V gene lookup returns CDR1 SGHTA and CDR2 FQGTGA. Trimming pared 0 bases from V and 3 bases from J, leaving 10 bases between. CDR3 size: 15 residues. In DNA, the CDR3 is TGTGCCAGCAGCTTAACGGGTGTAAAAACAGATACGCAGTATTTT. Amino acids: CASSLTGVKTDTQYF. Full variable domain (remainder filled in from reference TRBV7-3 and TRBJ2-3): GAGVSQTPSNKVTEKGKYVELRCDPISGHTALYWYRQSLGQGPEFLIYFQGTGAADDSGLPNDRFFAVRPEGSVSTLKIQRTERGDSAVYLCASSLTGVKTDTQYFGPGTRLTVL.

This clonotype appeared a few times. The chain uses TRBV11-3 and TRBJ1-1; D uncertain. Per germline, CDR1 SGHNT and CDR2 YENEEA. V was shortened by 1 base and J by 1 base, with 10 bases between the two germline ends. The CDR3 spans 15 residues. CDR3 nucleotides: TGTGCCAGCAGCTTAGGGCTAGACCCGAACACTGAAGCTTTCTTT. It encodes CASSLGLDPNTEAFF.

This chain connects TRBV12-3 or TRBV12-4 to TRBJ1-2; no reliable D call. V was shortened by 6 bases and J by 3 bases, with 11 bases between the two germline ends. CDR3 length equals 13 residues. The CDR3 spells CASRTDGYYGYTF. The CDR3 DNA sequence: TGTGCCAGCAGGACGGACGGATACTATGGCTACACCTTC.

This chain links TRBV7-2 with TRBJ2-3; the match to TRBD1 covers 7 bases. The trim removed 2 bases at V and 6 bases at J, leaving 8 bases unmatched. There are 15 residues in the CDR3. Germline V gene data show CDR1 as SGHTA and CDR2 as FQGNSA. CDR3 loop: CASSLRQGRRDTQYF. The CDR3, as DNA: TGTGCCAGCAGCTTACGACAGGGCCGCAGGGATACGCAGTATTTT.

This clonotype has more than one count but fewer than ten. V is TRBV14 and J is TRBJ2-3; 7 nucleotides match TRBD1. The CDR3 spans 15 residues. CDR1 is SGHDN, CDR2 FVKESK, per germline. Trimming removed 6 bases from V and 6 bases from J; junction bases left unmatched: 12. The CDR3 DNA sequence: TGTGCCAGCAGTTTTGACAGGGTTGGGGTGGATACGCAGTATTTT. This gives the protein CASSFDRVGVDTQYF. Combining the CDR3 with reference TRBV14 and TRBJ2-3 gives the whole variable domain EAGVTQFPSHSVIEKGQTVTLRCDPISGHDNLYWYRRVMGKEIKFLLHFVKESKQDESGMPNNRFLAERTGGTYSTLKVQPAELEDSGVYFCASSFDRVGVDTQYFGPGTRLTVL.

The CDR3 region is CASRATGEHEQFF. The DNA for the CDR3 is TGTGCCAGCAGGGCCACAGGGGAGCATGAGCAGTTCTTC. The rearrangement joins TRBV9 to TRBJ2-1, with 7 nucleotides matching TRBD1. This CDR3 contains 13 residues. Germline loops: CDR1 SGDLS, CDR2 YYNGEE. V dropped 5 bases and J dropped 8; count of bases not matched to a gene: 7.

About this clonotype: Mismatch with germline at one junction end may stem from a read error. The chain is built from TRBV5-1 and TRBJ1-1; TRBD1 might be the D (6 bases). CDR1 is SGHRS and CDR2 is YFSETQ in the germline V gene. The CDR3 totals 14 residues. The CDR3, as DNA: TGCGCCAGCAGCTCCAGGGGACTTAACACTGAATCTTTCTTT. Protein: CASSSRGLNTESFF.

The chain employs TRBV20-1 and TRBJ2-5; D not resolved. The CDR3 has 12 amino acids. V dropped 1 base and J dropped 5 bases, with 8 bases sitting between them. CDR1 DFQATT and CDR2 SNEGSKA come from the germline V gene (reference sequence). The CDR3 DNA is TGCAGTGCTAGAGCACCCATGGAGACCCAGTACTTC. Protein product: CSARAPMETQYF.

The chain combines TRBV15 with TRBJ2-7; D is perhaps TRBD1 or TRBD2 (6 bases each). The CDR3 is 14 amino acids. Germline V gene data show CDR1 as LNHNV and CDR2 as YYDKDF (reference sequence). V was cut by 7 bases and J by 3 bases, with 16 bases left in between. Here the CDR3 DNA reads TGTGCCACCAATCCGGGGGCCCCTGGCTACGAGCAGTACTTC. Translated: CATNPGAPGYEQYF.

This clonotype was seen more than once but under ten times. The CDR3 nucleotides are TGTGCCAGCACCGCGACAGGAATTTACAATGAGCAGTTCTTC. This gives the protein CASTATGIYNEQFF. The chain combines TRBV5-6 with TRBJ2-1; tentatively, D is TRBD1 (6 bases). Germline assignment: CDR1 SGHDT and CDR2 YYEEEE. CDR3 size: 14 residues. V gave up 6 bases and J gave up 4 bases, with 14 bases separating them.

V and J are TRBV2 and TRBJ1-6; D is undetermined. CDR1 and CDR2 from the germline V gene are SNHLY and FYNNEI. This CDR3 has 15 residues. Trimming removed 6 bases from V and 7 bases from J, with 16 bases in between. CDR3 region: CASRGRAVRNSPLHF. DNA for the CDR3: TGTGCCAGCAGAGGAAGGGCAGTGAGGAATTCACCCCTCCACTTT.

The chain uses TRBV20-1 and TRBJ1-6; D is possibly TRBD1 (6 bases). Germline values: CDR1 DFQATT, CDR2 SNEGSKA (reference sequence). This CDR3 has 16 residues. Trimming left V 3 bases short and J 2 bases short, with 14 bases between. This chain's CDR3 is CSARGGGGPYNSPLHF. CDR3 sequence (DNA): TGCAGTGCTAGGGGGGGAGGGGGTCCCTATAATTCACCCCTCCACTTT.

This chain joins TRBV19 and TRBJ2-2, with 9 bases lining up with TRBD1. V shed 3 bases, J shed 4 bases, and the junction held 6 bases outside the gene matches. Germline CDR1 LNHDA, CDR2 SQIVND (reference sequence). This CDR3 region has 16 residues. The CDR3 here is CASSIRRTGVTGELFF. CDR3 DNA: TGTGCCAGTAGTATCCGCAGGACAGGGGTCACCGGGGAGCTGTTTTTT.

This clonotype was counted ten times or more. The J gene is TRBJ2-2, the V gene TRBV4-3, with a possible D match to TRBD1 (5 bases). The ends were cut back, 0 bases at V and 1 base at J, with 15 bases in the middle. The CDR3 loop spans 18 amino acids. Germline V gives CDR1 LGHNA, CDR2 YSLEER. This CDR3 reads CASSQDRGGELNTGELFF. The DNA for the CDR3 is TGCGCCAGCAGCCAAGATAGGGGCGGAGAGCTGAACACCGGGGAGCTGTTTTTT.

This rearrangement joins TRBV4-3 to TRBJ2-7, with 8 bases lining up with TRBD2. Germline CDR1 and CDR2: LGHNA and YSLEER. After removal of 1 base from V and 5 bases from J, the junction contained 10 bases not matched to a gene. The CDR3 extends over 16 amino acids. The DNA for the CDR3 is TGCGCCAGCAGCCAAGGCAGAGCGGGAGAATGGAACGAGCAGTACTTC. Its translation is CASSQGRAGEWNEQYF.

This clonotype showed up just a few times. The chain has TRBV18 and TRBJ2-1; 10 bases align to TRBD2. The CDR3 is 15 residues long. The V gene's germline CDR1 is KGHSH and CDR2 LQKENI. Trimming cost V 5 bases and J 7 bases; bases outside gene matches: 8. CDR3 sequence: CASSILAGGSNEQFF. The CDR3 DNA reads TGTGCCAGCTCAATCTTAGCGGGAGGTAGTAATGAGCAGTTCTTC.

The chain couples TRBV2 to TRBJ2-2; D not certain. CDR1 is SNHLY, CDR2 FYNNEI, per germline. V was pared by 7 bases and J by 4 bases, with 10 bases between. The CDR3 runs to 13 residues. In DNA, the CDR3 is TGTGCCAGCAAACCGGGCCCCACCGGGGAGCTGTTTTTT. This translates into CASKPGPTGELFF.

This clonotype was detected a few times. The J gene is TRBJ2-7, the V gene TRBV6-2 or TRBV6-3, with 13 bases that match TRBD2. V was pared by 2 bases and J by 3 bases, with 19 bases of the junction left unmatched. The CDR3 sequence is 21 residues long. The germline V gene has CDR1 MNHEY and CDR2 SVGEGT. CDR3 bases: TGTGCCAGCAGTTACGAGGGGATTGGGACTAGCGGGGCCCCTCTTGACTACGAGCAGTACTTC. This sequence encodes CASSYEGIGTSGAPLDYEQYF.

This clonotype has only a few counts. The V call is TRBV5-4, the J call TRBJ2-3, with D unclear. Trimming removed 4 bases from V and 4 bases from J, with 16 bases in between. Germline CDR1 SGHNT, CDR2 YYREEE (reference sequence). The CDR3 runs to 15 residues. This CDR3 is CASSHPGQSSDTQYF. The CDR3 bases are TGTGCCAGCAGCCACCCCGGTCAGTCTTCAGATACGCAGTATTTT.